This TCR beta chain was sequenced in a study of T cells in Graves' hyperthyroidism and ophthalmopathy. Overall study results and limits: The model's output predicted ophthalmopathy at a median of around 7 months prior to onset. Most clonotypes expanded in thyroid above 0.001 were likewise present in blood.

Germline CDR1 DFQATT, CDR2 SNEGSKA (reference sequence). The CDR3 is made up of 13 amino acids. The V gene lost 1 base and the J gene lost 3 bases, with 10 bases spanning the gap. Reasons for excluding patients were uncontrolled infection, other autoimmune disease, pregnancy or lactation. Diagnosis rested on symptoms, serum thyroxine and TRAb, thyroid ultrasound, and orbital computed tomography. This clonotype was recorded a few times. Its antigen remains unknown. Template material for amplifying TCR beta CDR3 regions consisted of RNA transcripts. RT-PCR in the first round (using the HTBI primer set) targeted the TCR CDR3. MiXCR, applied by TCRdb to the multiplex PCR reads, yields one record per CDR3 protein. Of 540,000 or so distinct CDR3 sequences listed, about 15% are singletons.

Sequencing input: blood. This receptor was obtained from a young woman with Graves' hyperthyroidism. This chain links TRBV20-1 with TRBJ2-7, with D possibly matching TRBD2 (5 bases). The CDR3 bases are TGCAGTGCTAGAGGACCAAGCGGCTACGAGCAGTACTTC. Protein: CSARGPSGYEQYF.